The 14 T cell receptor beta chains below were found in one sample sequenced in a study of somatic mutations in cytotoxic T cells in rheumatoid arthritis. Assay: immunoSEQ multiplex PCR; the TCRdb copy retains only in-frame clones and omits some. The table lists just over 20,000 clones, around four fifths of them singletons, with approximately 14% in the top ten. The sample comprised CD8+ T cells sorted from blood. Receptor source: an adult with rheumatoid arthritis.

V is TRBV2 and J is TRBJ2-5; TRBD2 agrees at 9 bases. The CDR3 length is 13 residues. Germline V gives CDR1 SNHLY, CDR2 FYNNEI. After removal of 4 bases from V and 4 bases from J, the junction contained 1 base not matched to a gene. CDR3 residues: CASSGTSVETQYF. In nucleotides, the CDR3 is TGTGCCAGCAGTGGGACTAGCGTAGAGACCCAGTACTTC. Full variable domain (outside the CDR3, taken from reference TRBV2 and TRBJ2-5): EPEVTQTPSHQVTQMGQEVILRCVPISNHLYFYWYRQILGQKVEFLVSFYNNEISEKSEIFDDQFSVERPDGSNFTLKIRSTKLEDSAMYFCASSGTSVETQYFGPGTRLLVL.

The J gene is TRBJ1-3, the V gene TRBV21-1; the D call in the table, TRBD1, was not verified against the DNA. TRBV21-1 is a pseudogene. The CDR3 is made up of 19 amino acids. CDR3 coding DNA: TGTGCCAGCAGCAAATGGTTGTGGGACAGGGGGGCTCGGCGAAACACCATATATTTT. This sequence encodes CASSKWLWDRGARRNTIYF.

The V and J genes are TRBV11-3 and TRBJ2-7; D remains unclear. The CDR3 has 14 residues. The germline CDR1 and CDR2 sequences are SGHNT and YENEEA. Trimming stripped 1 base from V and 0 bases from J, with 7 bases between. The CDR3 DNA sequence: TGTGCCAGCAGCTTAGGGGCCAGCTCCTACGAGCAGTACTTC. It yields the protein CASSLGASSYEQYF. The variable domain in full, completed from reference TRBV11-3 and TRBJ2-7, reads EAGVVQSPRYKIIEKKQPVAFWCNPISGHNTLYWYLQNLGQGPELLIRYENEEAVDDSQLPKDRFSAERLKGVDSTLKIQPAELGDSAVYLCASSLGASSYEQYFGPGTRLTVT.

V usage is TRBV9 and J usage is TRBJ2-3, with TRBD2 identical over 12 bases. The CDR3 length is 18 residues. Unmatched junction bases numbered 6, after V lost 0 bases and J lost 1 base. Germline values: CDR1 SGDLS, CDR2 YYNGEE. CDR3 bases: TGTGCCAGCAGCGTAGGCCCCCGGACTAGCGGGGGCACAGATACGCAGTATTTT. Encoded protein: CASSVGPRTSGGTDTQYF.

Here the CDR3 DNA reads TGTGCCAGCAGTCCTCGGACAGGGGGGACCGGGGAGCTGTTTTTT. Translating it yields CASSPRTGGTGELFF. This chain links TRBV27 with TRBJ2-2, with 10 bases that match TRBD1. Germline lookup yields CDR1 MNHEY and CDR2 SMNVEV (reference sequence). The CDR3 loop spans 15 amino acids. V dropped 5 bases and J dropped 5; count of bases not matched to a gene: 5.

The CDR3 spells CASSELAEGYGYTF. The CDR3 region has the DNA TGTGCCAGCAGTGAACTCGCTGAGGGCTATGGCTACACCTTC. The J gene is TRBJ1-2, the V gene TRBV2, with D uncertain. CDR1 and CDR2 (germline): SNHLY, FYNNEI. V lost 2 bases and J lost 4, with 11 bases in between. The CDR3 extends over 14 amino acids.

The V and J genes are TRBV4-1 and TRBJ1-1; D remains ambiguous. V was shortened by 1 base and J by 1 base, with 10 bases between the two germline ends. CDR3 length: 15 amino acids. Germline values: CDR1 MGHRA, CDR2 YSYEKL. CDR3 bases: TGCGCCAGCAGCCAAGCTTTTAAGGGGAACACTGAAGCTTTCTTT. Protein sequence: CASSQAFKGNTEAFF.

V usage is TRBV4-2 and J usage is TRBJ1-1; no clear D gene. Trimming took 4 bases from V and 1 from J, leaving 7 bases between them. Germline CDR1 reads LGHNA; CDR2 reads YNFKEQ. The CDR3 contains 13 residues. DNA for the CDR3: TGTGCCAGCAGCCTCTCCCCGAACACTGAAGCTTTCTTT. This encodes CASSLSPNTEAFF.

The chain employs TRBV7-9 and TRBJ2-1; D possibly corresponds to TRBD1 (5 bases). Trimming removed 5 bases from V and 1 base from J, with 9 bases in between. Germline CDR1 and CDR2: SEHNR and FQNEAQ (reference sequence). The CDR3 sequence is 14 residues long. The CDR3 sequence is CASSPQGSYNEQFF. In DNA, the CDR3 is TGTGCCAGCAGCCCTCAGGGATCCTACAATGAGCAGTTCTTC.

The rearrangement links TRBV28 to TRBJ2-2, with 7 bases identical to TRBD1. Germline loops: CDR1 MDHEN, CDR2 SYDVKM. The CDR3 loop spans 14 amino acids. J gave up 3 bases and V 5 bases, and 3 bases lay outside the gene matches. The CDR3 DNA reads as TGTGCCAGCAGTCGACAGGGACACACCGGGGAGCTGTTTTTT. This codes for CASSRQGHTGELFF.

The V gene is TRBV7-6, the J gene TRBJ2-3, with D perhaps matching TRBD1 (7 bases). The germline CDR1 and CDR2 sequences are SGHVS and FNYEAQ. Trimming left V 4 bases short and J 1 base short, with 15 bases between. The CDR3 loop spans 16 amino acids. CDR3 residues: CASSSQGGAGTDTQYF. In nucleotides, the CDR3 is TGTGCCAGCAGCTCTCAGGGGGGCGCAGGCACAGATACGCAGTATTTT.

The rearrangement uses TRBV28 and TRBJ1-2, with D tentatively TRBD1 (6 bases). The CDR3 contains 13 residues. Between the trimmed V and J ends, which lost 4 bases and 11 bases, there was a span of 17 bases. Germline V lookup: CDR1 MDHEN, CDR2 SYDVKM. The CDR3 sequence is CASSSPDRIPYTF. DNA of the CDR3: TGTGCCAGCAGTTCCCCGGACAGAATTCCTTACACCTTC.

The V and J genes are TRBV19 and TRBJ1-1; no firm D call. Germline V gene lookup returns CDR1 LNHDA and CDR2 SQIVND (reference sequence). Trimming left V 4 bases short and J 1 base short, with 10 bases between. The CDR3 spans 14 residues. CDR3 residues: CASSTPKRNTEAFF. CDR3 coding DNA: TGTGCCAGTAGTACCCCAAAAAGGAACACTGAAGCTTTCTTT. Looking up the rest from reference TRBV19 and TRBJ1-1 gives the full variable domain: DGGITQSPKYLFRKEGQNVTLSCEQNLNHDAMYWYRQDPGQGLRLIYYSQIVNDFQKGDIAEGYSVSREKKESFPLTVTSAQKNPTAFYLCASSTPKRNTEAFFGQGTRLTVV.

In regard to this clone: At one of its ends the junction is not consistent with the germline gene, which may arise from a read error. The chain carries TRBV7-7 and TRBJ2-5; 13 bases map to TRBD2. There are 16 residues in the CDR3. Germline assignment: CDR1 SSHAT and CDR2 FNYEAQ (reference sequence). The CDR3 DNA sequence: TGTGCTAGCAGCCCGGGACTAGCGGGGATAGGAGAGACCCAGTACTTC. It translates to CASSPGLAGIGETQYF.